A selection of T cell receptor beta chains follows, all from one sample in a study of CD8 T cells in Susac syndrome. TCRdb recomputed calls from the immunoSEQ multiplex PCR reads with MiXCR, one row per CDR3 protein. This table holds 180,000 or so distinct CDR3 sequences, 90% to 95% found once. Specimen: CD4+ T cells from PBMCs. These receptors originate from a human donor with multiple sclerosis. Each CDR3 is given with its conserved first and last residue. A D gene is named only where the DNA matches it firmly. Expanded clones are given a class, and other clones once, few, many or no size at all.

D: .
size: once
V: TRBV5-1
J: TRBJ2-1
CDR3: CASSLPTPDNEQFF
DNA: TGCGCCAGCAGCTTGCCGACTCCCGATAATGAGCAGTTCTTC

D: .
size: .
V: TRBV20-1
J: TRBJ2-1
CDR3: CSASAAAISYNEQFF
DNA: TGCAGTGCTAGCGCAGCGGCAATCTCCTACAATGAGCAGTTCTTC

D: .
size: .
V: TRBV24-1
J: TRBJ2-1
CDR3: CATSDGYSEQFF
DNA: TGTGCCACCAGTGACGGATACAGTGAGCAGTTCTTC

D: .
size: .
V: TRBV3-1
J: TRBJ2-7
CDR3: CASSLIGGVSDEQYF
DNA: TGTGCCAGCAGCCTGATCGGCGGGGTATCCGACGAGCAGTACTTC

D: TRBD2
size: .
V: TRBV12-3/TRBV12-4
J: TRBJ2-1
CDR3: CASRFSGGADEQFF
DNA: TGTGCCAGCAGATTTAGCGGGGGGGCCGATGAGCAGTTCTTC

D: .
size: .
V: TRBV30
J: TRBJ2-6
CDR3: CAWTKSRILSGANVLTF
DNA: TGTGCCTGGACGAAAAGCCGGATTCTCTCCGGGGCCAACGTCCTGACTTTC

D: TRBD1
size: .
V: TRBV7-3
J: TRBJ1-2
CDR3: CASSPGQGRYGYTF
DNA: TGTGCCAGCAGCCCTGGACAGGGAAGGTATGGCTACACCTTC

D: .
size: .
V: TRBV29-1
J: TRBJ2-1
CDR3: CSVLGDRANEQFF
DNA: TGCAGCGTTTTGGGTGACCGAGCCAATGAGCAGTTCTTC

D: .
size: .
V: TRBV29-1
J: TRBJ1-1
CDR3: CSVGTLNTEAFF
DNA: TGCAGCGTTGGGACCCTGAACACTGAAGCTTTCTTT

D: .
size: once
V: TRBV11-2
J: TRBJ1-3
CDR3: CASSPRAARSGNTIYF
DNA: TGTGCCAGCAGCCCCCGCGCAGCTCGCTCTGGAAACACCATATATTTT

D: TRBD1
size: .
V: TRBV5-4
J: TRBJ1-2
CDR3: CASSLAVDRVKSYGYTF
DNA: TGTGCCAGCAGCTTGGCCGTTGACAGGGTCAAAAGCTATGGCTACACCTTC

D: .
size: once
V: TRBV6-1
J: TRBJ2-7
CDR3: CASSEGAGVYEQYF
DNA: TGTGCCAGCAGTGAAGGGGCAGGGGTCTACGAGCAGTACTTC

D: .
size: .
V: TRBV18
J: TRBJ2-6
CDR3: CASSPLPGPSVANVLTF
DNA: TGTGCCAGCTCACCCTTACCGGGACCATCCGTGGCCAACGTCCTGACTTTC

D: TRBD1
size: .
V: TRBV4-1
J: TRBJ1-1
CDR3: CASSLRDRDLNTEAFF
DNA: TGCGCCAGCAGCCTACGGGACAGGGATCTGAACACTGAAGCTTTCTTT

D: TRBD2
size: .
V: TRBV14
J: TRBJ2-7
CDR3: CASRESGRAAEQYF
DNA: TGTGCCAGCAGGGAAAGCGGGAGGGCCGCCGAGCAGTACTTC

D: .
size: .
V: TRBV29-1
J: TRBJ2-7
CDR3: CSVIGGRLYEQYF
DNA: TGCAGCGTTATTGGGGGACGGCTCTACGAGCAGTACTTC

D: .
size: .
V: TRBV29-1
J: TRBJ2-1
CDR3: CSVTARAYNEQFF
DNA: TGCAGCGTTACGGCTAGGGCTTACAATGAGCAGTTCTTC

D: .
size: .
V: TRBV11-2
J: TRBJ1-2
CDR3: CASSRTQGTNYGYTF
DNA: TGTGCCAGCAGCCGCACTCAGGGGACTAACTATGGCTACACCTTC

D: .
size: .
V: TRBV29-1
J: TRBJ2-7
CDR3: CSAARETFGDTFYEQYF
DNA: TGCAGCGCTGCCCGTGAGACATTTGGTGACACGTTCTACGAGCAGTACTTC

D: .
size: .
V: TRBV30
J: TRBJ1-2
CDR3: CAVSGTSYTF
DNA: TGTGCAGTTTCGGGGACTAGCTACACCTTC

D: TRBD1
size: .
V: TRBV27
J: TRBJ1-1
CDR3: CASSSIGQGGTEAFF
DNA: TGTGCCAGCAGTTCCATCGGACAGGGGGGGACTGAAGCTTTCTTT

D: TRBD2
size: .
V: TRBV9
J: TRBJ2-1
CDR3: CASSVSLAGAYNEQFF
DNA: TGTGCCAGCAGCGTCTCACTAGCGGGGGCTTACAATGAGCAGTTCTTC

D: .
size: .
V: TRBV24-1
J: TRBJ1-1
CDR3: CATSDATEAFF
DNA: TGTGCCACCAGTGATGCTACAGAAGCTTTCTTT

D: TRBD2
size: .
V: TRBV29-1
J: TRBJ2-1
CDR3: CSGVRSGDWQFF
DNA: TGCAGCGGTGTCCGTAGCGGGGATTGGCAGTTCTTC

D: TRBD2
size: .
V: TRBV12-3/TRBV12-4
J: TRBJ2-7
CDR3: CASSFYGGNYEQYF
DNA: TGTGCCAGCAGTTTCTACGGGGGGAACTACGAGCAGTACTTC

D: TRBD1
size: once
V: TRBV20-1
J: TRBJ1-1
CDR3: CSARWPGGAYTEAFF
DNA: TGCAGTGCTAGATGGCCAGGGGGCGCGTACACTGAAGCTTTCTTT

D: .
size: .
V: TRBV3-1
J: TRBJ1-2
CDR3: CASSQRRTANYGYTF
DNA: TGTGCCAGCAGCCAACGACGGACAGCCAACTATGGCTACACCTTC

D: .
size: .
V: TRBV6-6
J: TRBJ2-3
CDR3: CASNPDRPHTDTQYF
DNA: TGTGCCAGCAATCCAGACAGACCCCACACAGATACGCAGTATTTT

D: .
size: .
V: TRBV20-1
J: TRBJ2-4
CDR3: CSAILLGNIQYF
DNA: TGCAGTGCTATCCTGTTGGGGAACATTCAGTACTTC

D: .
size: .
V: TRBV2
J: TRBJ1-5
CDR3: CASSRRVGDQPQHF
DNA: TGTGCCAGCAGCCGTAGGGTCGGGGATCAGCCCCAGCATTTT

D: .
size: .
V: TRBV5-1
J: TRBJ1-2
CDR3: CASSLTGYPNYGYTF
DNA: TGCGCCAGCAGCTTGACAGGGTATCCTAACTATGGCTACACCTTC

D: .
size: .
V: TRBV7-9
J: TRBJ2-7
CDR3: CASSLEVFYEQYF
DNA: TGTGCCAGCAGCTTAGAGGTGTTCTACGAGCAGTACTTC

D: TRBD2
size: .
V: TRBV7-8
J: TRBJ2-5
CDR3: CASSMGTSGRAWETQYF
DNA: TGTGCCAGCAGCATGGGGACTAGCGGGAGGGCCTGGGAGACCCAGTACTTC

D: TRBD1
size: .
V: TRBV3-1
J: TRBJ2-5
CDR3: CASSQGQGKRTQYF
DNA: TGTGCCAGCAGCCAAGGACAGGGTAAAAGGACCCAGTACTTC

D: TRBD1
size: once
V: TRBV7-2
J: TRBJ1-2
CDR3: CASSARDRAPYYGYTF
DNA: TGTGCCAGCAGCGCCCGGGACAGGGCCCCCTACTATGGCTACACCTTC